Following are 13 T cell receptor beta chains from one sample sequenced in a study of early T cells in non-severe SARS-CoV-2 infection. Via MiXCR, TCRdb re-called the 5' RACE reads, giving one row per CDR3 protein. This repertoire shows roughly 86,000 distinct CDR3 sequences, around 6% found once; its top ten account for roughly 7.8%. Material: whole blood. Every receptor here comes from an adult who was a healthcare worker with PCR-confirmed SARS-CoV-2 infection or an uninfected control (not recorded which).

V usage is TRBV6-2 or TRBV6-3 and J usage is TRBJ2-7, with D unclear. The length of the CDR3 is 12 residues. V shed 5 bases and J shed 4 bases, with 9 bases lying between them. Germline loops: CDR1 MNHEY, CDR2 SVGEGT. CDR3 protein: CASSLFLYEQYF. The CDR3 DNA reads as TGTGCCAGCAGTCTCTTTCTGTACGAGCAGTACTTC.

This clonotype was recorded at least ten times. The chain has TRBV20-1 and TRBJ2-5, with D perhaps matching TRBD1 (5 bases). This CDR3 comprises 15 residues. V lost 4 bases and J lost 4, with 19 bases in between. CDR1 DFQATT and CDR2 SNEGSKA come from the germline V gene (reference sequence). CDR3 region: CSAMPDRTHGETQYF. The CDR3 DNA follows: TGCAGTGCTATGCCCGACAGAACCCACGGAGAGACCCAGTACTTC.

In its sample, this clonotype was seen a few times. This chain links TRBV29-1 with TRBJ1-1; D is undetermined. V shed 4 bases and J shed 3 bases, with 3 bases lying between them. Germline V gene data show CDR1 as SQVTM and CDR2 as ANQGSEA. The CDR3 consists of 10 residues. The CDR3 loop reads CSVGDTEAFF. CDR3 in DNA: TGCAGCGTTGGAGACACTGAAGCTTTCTTT.

The chain recombines TRBV28 with TRBJ1-1, with a weak D call TRBD1 (5 bases). V shed 8 bases and J shed 1 base, with 8 bases lying between them. The germline CDR1 and CDR2 sequences are MDHEN and SYDVKM. The length of the CDR3 is 12 residues. The CDR3 DNA follows: TGTGCCAGCCTCACAGGGAACACTGAAGCTTTCTTT. This gives the protein CASLTGNTEAFF.

This clonotype was observed at least ten times. The rearrangement uses TRBV7-8 and TRBJ1-2; 8 bases line up with TRBD1. The CDR3 loop spans 12 amino acids. Germline-derived CDR1 and CDR2 are SGHVS and FQNEAQ. V shed 6 bases, J shed 7 bases, and the junction held 4 bases outside the gene matches. The CDR3 here is CASRNTGGGYTF. CDR3 in DNA: TGTGCCAGCAGGAACACAGGGGGTGGCTACACCTTC.

This clonotype appeared many times. The chain has TRBV5-4 and TRBJ2-1; no clear D gene. Trimming took off 2 bases at V and 3 bases at J, with 3 bases between the two ends. Germline V gives CDR1 SGHNT, CDR2 YYREEE (reference sequence). The CDR3 runs to 12 residues. In DNA form, the CDR3 reads TGTGCCAGCAGCTTCGGCTACAATGAGCAGTTCTTC. Its translation is CASSFGYNEQFF.

On this clonotype: Because the CDR3 is missing its conserved closing phenylalanine or tryptophan, this is likely a read error. The rearrangement joins TRBV4-2 to TRBJ1-1, with 7 bases that match TRBD1. The CDR3 has 20 amino acids. V gave up 1 base and J gave up 2 bases; unmatched junction bases: 19. Germline-derived CDR1 and CDR2 are LGHNA and YNFKEQ. CDR3 in amino acids: CASSQAPMGTGVGVNTEAFY. DNA of the CDR3: TGTGCCAGCAGCCAAGCTCCTATGGGAACAGGGGTGGGGGTAAACACTGAAGCTTTCTAT.

This clonotype was recorded at least ten times. V is TRBV12-3 or TRBV12-4 and J is TRBJ2-6; D not resolved. This CDR3 has 15 amino acids. Between the trimmed V and J ends, which lost 1 base and 0 bases, there was a span of 4 bases. CDR3 protein: CASSLDFSGANVLTF. The CDR3 DNA reads TGTGCCAGCAGTTTAGATTTCTCTGGGGCCAACGTCCTGACTTTC.

This clonotype was counted many times. V usage is TRBV5-5 and J usage is TRBJ2-1; tentatively, D is TRBD2 (6 bases). CDR3 length equals 13 residues. V lost 4 bases and J lost 5, with 10 bases in between. The V gene's germline CDR1 is SGHKS and CDR2 YYEKEE (reference sequence). In DNA, the CDR3 is TGTGCCAGCAGCCTACTAGCCAACAATGAGCAGTTCTTC. This translates into CASSLLANNEQFF.

This clonotype was counted ten times or more. The chain has TRBV7-9 and TRBJ1-1; no clear D. The CDR3 runs to 13 residues. V lost 8 bases, J lost 0 bases, and 10 bases lay in between. Germline V gene data show CDR1 as SEHNR and CDR2 as FQNEAQ (reference sequence). CDR3: CASSAAMNTEAFF. CDR3 sequence (DNA): TGTGCCAGCTCGGCGGCCATGAACACTGAAGCTTTCTTT.

CDR3 residues: CASSLGWDRNTEAFF. The CDR3 nucleotides are TGTGCCAGCAGCTTAGGGTGGGATAGGAACACTGAAGCTTTCTTT. The J gene is TRBJ1-1, the V gene TRBV11-2; no clear D. Germline assignment: CDR1 SGHAT and CDR2 FQNNGV. V was trimmed by 1 base and J by 1 base, leaving 10 bases between them. CDR3 length: 15 amino acids. Full variable domain (remainder filled in from reference TRBV11-2 and TRBJ1-1): EAGVAQSPRYKIIEKRQSVAFWCNPISGHATLYWYQQILGQGPKLLIQFQNNGVVDDSQLPKDRFSAERLKGVDSTLKIQPAKLEDSAVYLCASSLGWDRNTEAFFGQGTRLTVV.

This clonotype came up many times. The chain links TRBV5-4 to TRBJ1-4; the D gene is possibly TRBD1 (5 bases). CDR1 and CDR2 from the germline V gene are SGHNT and YYREEE (reference sequence). This CDR3 has 16 amino acids. The ends were cut back, 0 bases at V and 6 bases at J, with 15 bases in the middle. The CDR3 protein is CASSLGVGAGDEKLFF. CDR3 DNA sequence: TGTGCCAGCAGCTTGGGGGTTGGGGCCGGAGATGAAAAACTGTTTTTT. The variable domain in full, with the rest retrieved from reference TRBV5-4 and TRBJ1-4, is ETGVTQSPTHLIKTRGQQVTLRCSSQSGHNTVSWYQQALGQGPQFIFQYYREEENGRGNFPPRFSGLQFPNYSSELNVNALELDDSALYLCASSLGVGAGDEKLFFGSGTQLSVL.

This clonotype was counted a few times. The gene calls are TRBV10-1 and TRBJ1-1; TRBD1 aligns across 8 bases. The CDR3 contains 15 residues. Germline V gene sequence: CDR1 WNHNN, CDR2 SYGVQD (reference sequence). Trimming at V came to 4 bases and at J to 0 bases, leaving 4 bases not matched to a gene. The CDR3: CASSVTTGVNTEAFF. The CDR3 DNA reads TGCGCCAGCAGTGTGACGACAGGGGTGAACACTGAAGCTTTCTTT.